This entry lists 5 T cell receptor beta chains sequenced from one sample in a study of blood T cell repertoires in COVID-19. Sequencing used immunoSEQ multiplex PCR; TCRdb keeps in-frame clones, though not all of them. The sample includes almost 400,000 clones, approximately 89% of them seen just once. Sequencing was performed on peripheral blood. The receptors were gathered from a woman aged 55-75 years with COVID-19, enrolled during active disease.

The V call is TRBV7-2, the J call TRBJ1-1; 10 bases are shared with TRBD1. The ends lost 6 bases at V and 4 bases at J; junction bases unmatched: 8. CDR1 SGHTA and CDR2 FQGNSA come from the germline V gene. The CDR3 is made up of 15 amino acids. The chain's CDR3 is CASSYTGTGVTEAFF. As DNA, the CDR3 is TGTGCCAGCAGTTATACCGGGACAGGGGTCACTGAAGCTTTCTTT.

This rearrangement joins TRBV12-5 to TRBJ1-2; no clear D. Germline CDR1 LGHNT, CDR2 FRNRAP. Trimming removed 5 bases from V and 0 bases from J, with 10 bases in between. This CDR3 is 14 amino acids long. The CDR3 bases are TGTGCTAGTGGTCCCCCCAGTACTAACTATGGCTACACCTTC. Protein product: CASGPPSTNYGYTF. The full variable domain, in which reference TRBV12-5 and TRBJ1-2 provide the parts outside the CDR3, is DARVTQTPRHKVTEMGQEVTMRCQPILGHNTVFWYRQTMMQGLELLAYFRNRAPLDDSGMPKDRFSAEMPDATLATLKIQPSEPRDSAVYFCASGPPSTNYGYTFGSGTRLTVV.

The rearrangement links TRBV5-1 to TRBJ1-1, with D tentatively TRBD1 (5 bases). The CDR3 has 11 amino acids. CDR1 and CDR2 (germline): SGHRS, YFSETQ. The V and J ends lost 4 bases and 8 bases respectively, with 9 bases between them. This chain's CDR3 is CASSRDREAFF. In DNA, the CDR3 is TGCGCCAGCAGCCGAGACAGAGAAGCTTTCTTT.

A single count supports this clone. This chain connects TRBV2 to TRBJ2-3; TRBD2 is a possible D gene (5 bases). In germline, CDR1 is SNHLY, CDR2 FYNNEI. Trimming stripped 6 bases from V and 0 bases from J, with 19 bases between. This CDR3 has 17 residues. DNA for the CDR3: TGTGCCAGCAGATTCGCCTATACAAGCGGTAGCACAGATACGCAGTATTTT. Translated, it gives CASRFAYTSGSTDTQYF.

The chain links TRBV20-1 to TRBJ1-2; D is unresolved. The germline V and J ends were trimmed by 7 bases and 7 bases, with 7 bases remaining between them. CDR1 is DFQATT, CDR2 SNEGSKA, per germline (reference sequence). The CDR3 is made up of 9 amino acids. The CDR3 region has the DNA TGCAGTGGCTTAGTTGGCTACACCTTC. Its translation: CSGLVGYTF.